This T cell receptor beta chain stems from a study of control samples from healthy donors and cancer patients. Here immunoSEQ multiplex PCR was the method, and the copy in TCRdb shows in-frame clones only, minus some. The repertoire has 85,000 to 110,000 clones, around 89% of them found once; the top ten carry about 19%. Trimming took 0 bases from V and 0 from J, leaving 7 bases between them. Germline V CDR1 and CDR2: SGHRS, YFSETQ. CDR3 length equals 15 residues. The receptor's source is a man between 60 and 70 years old with lung cancer. The chain joins TRBV5-1 to TRBJ2-1; tentative D call: TRBD2 (5 bases). Sequencing used PBMCs. CDR3 DNA sequence: TGCGCCAGCAGCTTGGATGGGAGCTCCTACAATGAGCAGTTCTTC. This sequence encodes CASSLDGSSYNEQFF.